This T cell receptor (beta chain) is from a study of vaccination and CD4 T cells after COVID-19. Comments on this clonotype: Its antigen remains unknown.

An Oncomine TCR Beta short-read assay was used to sequence the DNA from cultured CD4+ T cells. Using its own MiXCR run on the PCR reads, TCRdb lists one record per CDR3 protein. The sample consists of about 16,000 distinct CDR3 sequences, just under 55% of them appearing once. As for treatment: roughly 10-day PBMC culture with coronavirus spike peptide pools or control peptides (ViraFEST assay). The receptor's source is a human donor who had recovered from COVID-19. Material: CD4+ T cells from blood, cultured in vitro.

The CDR3 DNA reads as TGCGCCAGCAGTGAAGAGACAGGGAAGACCCAGTACTTC. It is translated as CASSEETGKTQYF. The V call is TRBV10-1, the J call TRBJ2-5; 7 nucleotides align to TRBD1. Germline V CDR1 and CDR2: WNHNN, SYGVQD (reference sequence). Germline trimming cut 3 bases from V and 6 bases from J; bases unmatched to any gene: 4. The CDR3 is made up of 13 amino acids.